The next 8 T cell receptor beta chains were all read from a single sample in a study of blood T cell repertoires in COVID-19. Here immunoSEQ multiplex PCR was the method, and the copy in TCRdb shows in-frame clones only, minus some. Of tens of thousands of clones listed, over 65% are singletons. Sequenced material: peripheral blood. These TCRs come from a woman aged 70 to 79 with acute or convalescent COVID-19.

This clone was detected only once. The CDR3 here is CASTLNVGRNTEAFF. The CDR3 DNA reads as TGTGCCAGCACCCTTAATGTTGGGCGGAACACTGAAGCTTTCTTT. The V and J genes are TRBV7-2 and TRBJ1-1; D is undetermined. V was shortened by 7 bases and J by 1 base, with 16 bases between the two germline ends. The CDR3 is made up of 15 amino acids. CDR1 and CDR2 from the germline V gene are SGHTA and FQGNSA.

J is TRBJ1-2 and V is TRBV6-1; D perhaps matches TRBD1 (5 bases). This CDR3 has 11 residues. The germline V gene encodes CDR1 MNHNS and CDR2 SASEGT. Trimming shortened V by 3 bases and J by 7 bases, and 6 bases separated the two germline ends. CDR3 DNA sequence: TGTGCCAGCAGTGAGGGGGGTGGCTACACCTTC. Amino acid sequence: CASSEGGGYTF.

The chain has TRBV30 and TRBJ2-7, with TRBD2 as a possible D gene (6 bases). V was trimmed by 8 bases and J by 0 bases, leaving 14 bases between them. The length of the CDR3 is 13 residues. Germline V gene sequence: CDR1 GTSNPN, CDR2 SVGIG (reference sequence). This CDR3 is CAGTSPSSYEQYF. In DNA, the CDR3 is TGTGCCGGAACTAGCCCAAGCTCCTACGAGCAGTACTTC.

The chain employs TRBV24-1 and TRBJ2-1; D might be TRBD2 (5 bases). From germline, CDR1 is KGHDR and CDR2 SFDVKD. The CDR3 spans 14 residues. V lost 9 bases and J 3 bases, leaving 14 bases between the germline ends. The CDR3 protein is CATGVAGVYNEQFF. CDR3 nucleotides: TGTGCCACCGGGGTTGCGGGTGTCTACAATGAGCAGTTCTTC.

The chain couples TRBV6-6 to TRBJ1-5; D is unresolved. The germline V and J ends were trimmed by 3 bases and 1 base, with 4 bases remaining between them. Per germline, CDR1 MNHNY and CDR2 SVGAGI (reference sequence). The CDR3 length is 13 residues. CDR3 in DNA: TGTGCCAGCAGTTATTCGAGCAATCAGCCCCAGCATTTT. Translating gives CASSYSSNQPQHF.

This rearrangement joins TRBV27 to TRBJ1-2; 9 nucleotides agree with TRBD1. CDR1 MNHEY and CDR2 SMNVEV come from the germline V gene (reference sequence). The CDR3 covers 15 residues. V shed 3 bases and J 7 bases; nucleotides not matched to a gene: 9. The CDR3 loop is CASSFYRGRRSGYTF. The CDR3 bases are TGTGCCAGCAGTTTCTACAGGGGGCGTCGTTCTGGCTACACCTTC.

The chain is built from TRBV19 and TRBJ1-3, with 7 bases matching TRBD1. Germline V gives CDR1 LNHDA, CDR2 SQIVND (reference sequence). This CDR3 comprises 15 residues. Unmatched junction bases numbered 7, after V lost 8 bases and J lost 0 bases. The CDR3 sequence: CASSTGTASGNTIYF. In DNA form, the CDR3 reads TGTGCCAGTTCAACTGGGACAGCCTCTGGAAACACCATATATTTT.

This chain links TRBV5-4 with TRBJ1-2, with 7 positions matching TRBD1. The CDR3 sequence is 14 residues long. Germline CDR1 and CDR2: SGHNT and YYREEE (reference sequence). V lost 4 bases, J lost 1 base, and 4 bases stayed unmatched. The CDR3 region is CASSHRQGNYGYTF. DNA of the CDR3: TGTGCCAGCAGCCACCGACAGGGTAACTATGGCTACACCTTC.